Below, one T cell receptor (beta chain) is given with its context. The V and J ends lost 1 base and 9 bases, in that order; junction bases with no gene match: 5. Looked up from germline, CDR1 is SEHNR and CDR2 is FQNEAQ (reference sequence). This CDR3 has 13 amino acids. This record comes from a study of shared clonotypes between healthy human individuals. The table came from immunoSEQ multiplex PCR; TCRdb's copy has only in-frame clones and leaves some out. This table has about 2.3 million clones, 85% to 95% appearing once. Sample: naive CD4+ T cells from PBMCs. The sample's subset: CD45RA+ positively selected. The TCR was taken from a man aged 18 to 29 in good health. Some clones in this sample may be carry-over from other donors' samples. The rearrangement uses TRBV7-9 and TRBJ1-1; 7 bases are a match to TRBD1. CDR3 in DNA: TGTGCCAGCAGCTTAGAGGGACAGAGTCAAGCTTTCTTT. This encodes CASSLEGQSQAFF.